This paragraph covers one T cell receptor (beta chain) sequence. Its antigen is undetermined. Germline CDR1 is SGHAT and CDR2 is FQNNGV. CDR3 length equals 15 residues. Trimming removed 3 bases from V and 3 bases from J; junction bases left unmatched: 4. This sample stems from a study of OX40 agonist ivuxolimab in advanced cancers. Overall study context: The patients received agonistic anti-OX40 (CD134) antibody ivuxolimab. Three patients responded partially, comprising one with hepatocellular carcinoma and two with cutaneous melanoma.

Only in-frame clones appear in the TCRdb table, and some are missing; sequencing was by immunoSEQ multiplex PCR. The sample lists tens of thousands of clones, less than 95% seen once, with 11% to 15% in the top ten. Study-level findings and limits: The CD4+ and CD8+ T cells in the blood had expanded clonally by week 6 at 0.1 to 3.0 mg/kg.

This TCR was sampled from an adult with an advanced solid tumor such as melanoma, head and neck, liver or kidney cancer. This chain joins TRBV11-2 and TRBJ2-3; the match to TRBD1 covers 9 bases. The specimen comprised CD4+ or CD8+ T cells sorted from blood, sampled in a trial of the OX40 agonist ivuxolimab. The chain's CDR3 is CASSFGTGTTDTQYF. CDR3 nucleotides: TGTGCCAGCAGCTTTGGGACAGGGACGACAGATACGCAGTATTTT.